This T cell receptor (beta chain) was found in a study of vaccination and CD4 T cells after COVID-19. About the study: Samples taken post-COVID came a median 101 days after diagnosis, ranging from 35 to 161. Regarding the study as a whole: Looking at convalescent patients, a median roughly 83% of reactive clones were present only post-vaccination.

Germline CDR1 is MNHNS and CDR2 is SASEGT. J gave up 7 bases and V 5 bases, and 4 bases lay outside the gene matches. The CDR3 covers 12 residues. This sample's time point: late sampling 161 to 241 days after vaccination in a few convalescent patients. Noted treatment: roughly 10-day PBMC culture with coronavirus spike peptide pools or control peptides (ViraFEST assay). An Oncomine TCR Beta short-read assay was used to sequence the DNA from cultured CD4+ T cells. From the PCR reads, TCRdb called clonotypes with MiXCR, one entry per CDR3 protein. The sample consists of fewer than 30,000 distinct CDR3 sequences, roughly 38% of them appearing once. Of note for this clonotype: Its antigen remains unknown.

This chain joins TRBV6-1 and TRBJ1-2, with 7 bases matching TRBD1. This specimen was CD4+ T cells from blood, cultured in vitro, taken about 7 months after SARS-CoV-2 vaccination. This receptor was obtained from a human donor who had recovered from COVID-19. CDR3 in amino acids: CASSTGATGYTF. CDR3 coding DNA: TGTGCCAGCAGTACAGGGGCGACTGGCTACACCTTC.